This T cell receptor beta chain is drawn from a study of human T cells and chemical hapten exposure. The overall study: Patients additionally received therapeutic doses of diphenylcyclopropenone on the scalp once a week, and this continued throughout the approximately 22-week study.

Described time point: patch test 3, about 24 weeks after DPC sensitization. Treatment denoted: therapeutic diphenylcyclopropenone sensitization with weekly scalp DPC. Unfractionated whole blood served as the source for total RNA extraction. Each donor was an alopecia patient between 18 and 70 years of age who qualified for DPC. Each CDR3 protein is one row after TCRdb ran MiXCR on the RACE reads. The repertoire consists of under 50,000 distinct CDR3 sequences, with roughly 13% occurring once and the leading ten covering around 2%. Study outcomes and limitations: Those TCRs sitting above 1 in 1000 frequency stayed the same with DPC sensitization. In comparison with controls, expanded TCRs gave rise to a significantly larger number of large CDR3 similarity clusters.

With V trimmed by 5 bases and J by 8 bases, 7 bases remained unmatched. The germline V gene has CDR1 SGHTA and CDR2 FQGTGA. The CDR3 consists of 14 residues. As regards this clonotype: The target antigen is unknown.

Sequenced material: whole blood, taken in connection with sensitization to the hapten diphenylcyclopropenone (DPC). The sequence derives from a woman aged 40 to 50 with alopecia areata. Some clones in this sample may be carry-over from other donors' samples. This chain uses TRBV7-3 with TRBJ2-1; 9 positions match TRBD1. CDR3 sequence (DNA): TGTGCCAGCAGCCCTCGGACAGGGGAAGATGAGCAGTTCTTC. It specifies CASSPRTGEDEQFF. Filled out from reference TRBV7-3 and TRBJ2-1, the complete variable domain reads GAGVSQTPSNKVTEKGKYVELRCDPISGHTALYWYRQSLGQGPEFLIYFQGTGAADDSGLPNDRFFAVRPEGSVSTLKIQRTERGDSAVYLCASSPRTGEDEQFFGPGTRLTVL.